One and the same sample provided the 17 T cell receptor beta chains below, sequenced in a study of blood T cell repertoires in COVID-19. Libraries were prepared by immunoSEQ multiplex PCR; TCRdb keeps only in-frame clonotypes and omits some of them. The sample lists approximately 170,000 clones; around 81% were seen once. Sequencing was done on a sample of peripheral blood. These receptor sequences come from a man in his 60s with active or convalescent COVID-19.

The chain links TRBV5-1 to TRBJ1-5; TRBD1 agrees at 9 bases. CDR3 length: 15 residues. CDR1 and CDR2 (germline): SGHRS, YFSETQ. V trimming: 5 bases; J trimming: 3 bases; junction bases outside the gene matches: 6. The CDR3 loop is CASSLGTGFNQPQHF. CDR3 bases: TGCGCCAGCAGTTTAGGGACAGGGTTCAATCAGCCCCAGCATTTT.

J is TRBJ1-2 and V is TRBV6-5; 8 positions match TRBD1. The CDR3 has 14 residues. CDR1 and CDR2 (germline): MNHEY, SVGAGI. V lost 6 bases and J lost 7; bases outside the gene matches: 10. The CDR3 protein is CASSESQGAPGYTF. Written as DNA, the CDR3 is TGTGCCAGCAGCGAGAGTCAGGGGGCGCCTGGCTACACCTTC.

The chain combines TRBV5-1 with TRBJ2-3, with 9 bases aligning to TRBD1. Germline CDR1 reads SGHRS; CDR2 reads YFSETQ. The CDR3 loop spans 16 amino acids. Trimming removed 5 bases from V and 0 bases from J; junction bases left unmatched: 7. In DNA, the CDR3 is TGCGCCAGCAGGCCGGGACAGGGAGGGAGCACAGATACGCAGTATTTT. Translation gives CASRPGQGGSTDTQYF.

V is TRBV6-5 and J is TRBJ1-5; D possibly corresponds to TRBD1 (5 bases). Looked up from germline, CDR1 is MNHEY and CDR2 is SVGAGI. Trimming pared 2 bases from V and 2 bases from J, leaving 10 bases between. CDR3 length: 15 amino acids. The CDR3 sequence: CASSYAQGRNQPQHF. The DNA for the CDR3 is TGTGCCAGCAGTTACGCCCAGGGCCGCAATCAGCCCCAGCATTTT.

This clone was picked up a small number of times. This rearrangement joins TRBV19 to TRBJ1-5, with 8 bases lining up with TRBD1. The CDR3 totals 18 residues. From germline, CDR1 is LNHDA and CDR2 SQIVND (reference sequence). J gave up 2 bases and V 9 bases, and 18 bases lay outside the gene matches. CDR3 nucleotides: TGTGCCAGCAACCCGCCGGGACAGGTGTATGAGGGCAATCAGCCCCAGCATTTT. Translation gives CASNPPGQVYEGNQPQHF.

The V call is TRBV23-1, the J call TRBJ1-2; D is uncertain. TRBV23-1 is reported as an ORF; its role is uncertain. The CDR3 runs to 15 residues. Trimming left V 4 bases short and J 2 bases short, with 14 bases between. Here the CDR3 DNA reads TGCGCCAGCAGTCCAAGGAGGGAGGAGAACTATGGCTACACCTTC. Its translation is CASSPRREENYGYTF.

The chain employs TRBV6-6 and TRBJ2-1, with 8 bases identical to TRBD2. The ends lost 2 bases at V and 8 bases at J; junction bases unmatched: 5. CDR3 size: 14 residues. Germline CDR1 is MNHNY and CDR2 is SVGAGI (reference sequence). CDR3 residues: CASSYRGGRDEQFF. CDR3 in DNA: TGTGCCAGCAGTTACCGGGGGGGGCGAGATGAGCAGTTCTTC.

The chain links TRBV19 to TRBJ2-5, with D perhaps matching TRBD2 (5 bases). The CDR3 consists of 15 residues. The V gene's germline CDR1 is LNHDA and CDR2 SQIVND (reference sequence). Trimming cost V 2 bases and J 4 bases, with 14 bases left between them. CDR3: CASSISALASETQYF. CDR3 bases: TGTGCCAGTAGTATAAGTGCCCTAGCCTCAGAGACCCAGTACTTC.

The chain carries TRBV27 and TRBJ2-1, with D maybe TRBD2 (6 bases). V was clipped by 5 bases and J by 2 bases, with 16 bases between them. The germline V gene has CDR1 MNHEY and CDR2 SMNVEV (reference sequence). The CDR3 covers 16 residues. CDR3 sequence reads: CASSRAGSGPYNEQFF. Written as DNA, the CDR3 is TGTGCCAGCAGTAGGGCAGGTAGCGGACCCTACAATGAGCAGTTCTTC.

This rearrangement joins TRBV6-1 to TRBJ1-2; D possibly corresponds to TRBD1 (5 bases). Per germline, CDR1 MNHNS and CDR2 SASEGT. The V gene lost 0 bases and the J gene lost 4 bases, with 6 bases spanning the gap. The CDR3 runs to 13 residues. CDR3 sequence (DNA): TGTGCCAGCAGTGAAGCCGGGGGCTATGGCTACACCTTC. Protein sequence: CASSEAGGYGYTF.

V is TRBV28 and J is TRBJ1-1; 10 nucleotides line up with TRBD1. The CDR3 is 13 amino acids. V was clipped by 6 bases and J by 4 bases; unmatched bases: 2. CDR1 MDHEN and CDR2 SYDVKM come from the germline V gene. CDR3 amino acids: CASRGQGSTEAFF. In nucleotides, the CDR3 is TGTGCCAGCAGGGGACAGGGGAGCACTGAAGCTTTCTTT.

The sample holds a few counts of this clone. CDR3 DNA sequence: TGTGCCAGCAGTTCGGGACAGAACCAAGAGACCCAGTACTTC. It translates to CASSSGQNQETQYF. The V call is TRBV28, the J call TRBJ2-5, with 7 bases aligning to TRBD1. Per germline, CDR1 MDHEN and CDR2 SYDVKM. The CDR3 loop spans 14 amino acids. Trimming took 4 bases from V and 0 from J; bases not matched to a gene: 2.

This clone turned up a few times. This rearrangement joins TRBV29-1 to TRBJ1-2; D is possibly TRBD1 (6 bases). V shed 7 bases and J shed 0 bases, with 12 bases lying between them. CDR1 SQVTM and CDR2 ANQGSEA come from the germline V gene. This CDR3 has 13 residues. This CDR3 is CSAAGVSNYGYTF. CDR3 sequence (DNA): TGCAGCGCTGCAGGGGTCTCTAACTATGGCTACACCTTC.

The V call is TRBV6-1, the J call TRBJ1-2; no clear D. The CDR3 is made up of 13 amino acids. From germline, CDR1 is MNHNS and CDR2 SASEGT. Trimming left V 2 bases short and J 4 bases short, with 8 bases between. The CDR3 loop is CASSEPGIYGYTF. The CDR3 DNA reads TGTGCCAGCAGTGAACCAGGAATCTATGGCTACACCTTC.

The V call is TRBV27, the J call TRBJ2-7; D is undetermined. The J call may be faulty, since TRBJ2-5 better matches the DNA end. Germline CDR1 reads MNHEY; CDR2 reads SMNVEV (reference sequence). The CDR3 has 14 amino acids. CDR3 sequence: CASSLAGAMETQYF. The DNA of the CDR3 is TGTGCCAGCAGTTTAGCTGGTGCGATGGAGACCCAGTACTTC.

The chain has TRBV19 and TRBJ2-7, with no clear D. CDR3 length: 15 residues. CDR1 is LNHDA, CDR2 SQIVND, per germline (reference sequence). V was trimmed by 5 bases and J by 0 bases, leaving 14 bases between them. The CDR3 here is CASSPRAGSSYEQYF. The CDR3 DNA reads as TGTGCCAGTAGTCCTCGCGCAGGTTCCTCCTACGAGCAGTACTTC.

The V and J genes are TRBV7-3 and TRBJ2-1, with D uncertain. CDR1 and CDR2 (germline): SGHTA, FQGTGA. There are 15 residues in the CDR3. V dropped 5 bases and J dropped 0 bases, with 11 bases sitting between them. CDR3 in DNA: TGTGCCAGCAGCCCCACAGTGAGCTCCTACAATGAGCAGTTCTTC. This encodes CASSPTVSSYNEQFF.